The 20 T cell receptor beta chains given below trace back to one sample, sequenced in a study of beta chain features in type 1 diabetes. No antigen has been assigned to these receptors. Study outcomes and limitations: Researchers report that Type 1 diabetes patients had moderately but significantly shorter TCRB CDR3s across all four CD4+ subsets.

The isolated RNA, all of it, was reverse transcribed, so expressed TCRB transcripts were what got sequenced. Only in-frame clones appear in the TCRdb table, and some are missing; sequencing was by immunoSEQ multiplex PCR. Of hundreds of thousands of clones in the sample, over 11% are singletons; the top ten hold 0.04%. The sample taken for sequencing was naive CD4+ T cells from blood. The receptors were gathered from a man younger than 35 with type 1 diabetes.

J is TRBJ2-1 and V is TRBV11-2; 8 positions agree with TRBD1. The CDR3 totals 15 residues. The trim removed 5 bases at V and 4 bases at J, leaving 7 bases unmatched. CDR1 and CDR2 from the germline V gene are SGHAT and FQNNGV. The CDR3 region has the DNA TGTGCCAGCAGCCCGTGGACAGGGAATTACAATGAGCAGTTCTTC. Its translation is CASSPWTGNYNEQFF. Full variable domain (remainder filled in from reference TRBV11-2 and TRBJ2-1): EAGVAQSPRYKIIEKRQSVAFWCNPISGHATLYWYQQILGQGPKLLIQFQNNGVVDDSQLPKDRFSAERLKGVDSTLKIQPAKLEDSAVYLCASSPWTGNYNEQFFGPGTRLTVL.

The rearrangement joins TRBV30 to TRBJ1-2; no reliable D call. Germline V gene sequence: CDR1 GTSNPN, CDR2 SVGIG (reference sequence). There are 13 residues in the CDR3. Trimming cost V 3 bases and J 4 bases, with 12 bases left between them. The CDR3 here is CAWRRLNGYGYTF. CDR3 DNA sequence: TGTGCCTGGAGGCGACTTAACGGCTATGGCTACACCTTC.

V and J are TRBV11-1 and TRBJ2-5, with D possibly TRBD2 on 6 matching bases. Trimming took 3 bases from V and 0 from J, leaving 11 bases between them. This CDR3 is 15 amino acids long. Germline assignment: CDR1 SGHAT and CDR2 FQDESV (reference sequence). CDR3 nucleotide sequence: TGTGCCAGCAGCTTTCTAGCGCCGTACCAAGAGACCCAGTACTTC. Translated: CASSFLAPYQETQYF. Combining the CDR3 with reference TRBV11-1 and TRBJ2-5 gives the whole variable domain EAEVAQSPRYKITEKSQAVAFWCDPISGHATLYWYRQILGQGPELLVQFQDESVVDDSQLPKDRFSAERLKGVDSTLKIQPAELGDSAMYLCASSFLAPYQETQYFGPGTRLLVL.

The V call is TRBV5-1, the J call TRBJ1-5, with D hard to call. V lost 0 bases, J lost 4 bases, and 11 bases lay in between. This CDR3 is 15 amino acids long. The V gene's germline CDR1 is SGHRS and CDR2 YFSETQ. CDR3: CASSLEGIKNQPQHF. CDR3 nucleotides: TGCGCCAGCAGCTTGGAAGGGATCAAGAATCAGCCCCAGCATTTT.

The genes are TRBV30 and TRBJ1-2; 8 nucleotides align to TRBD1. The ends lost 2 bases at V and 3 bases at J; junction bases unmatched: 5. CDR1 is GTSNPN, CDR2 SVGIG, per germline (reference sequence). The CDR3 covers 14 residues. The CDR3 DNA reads TGTGCCTGGAGTAGGTCACAGGGGGACTATGGCTACACCTTC. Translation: CAWSRSQGDYGYTF. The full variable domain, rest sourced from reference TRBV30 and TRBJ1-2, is SQTIHQWPATLVQPVGSPLSLECTVEGTSNPNLYWYRQAAGRGLQLLFYSVGIGQISSEVPQNLSASRPQDRQFILSSKKLLLSDSGFYLCAWSRSQGDYGYTFGSGTRLTVV.

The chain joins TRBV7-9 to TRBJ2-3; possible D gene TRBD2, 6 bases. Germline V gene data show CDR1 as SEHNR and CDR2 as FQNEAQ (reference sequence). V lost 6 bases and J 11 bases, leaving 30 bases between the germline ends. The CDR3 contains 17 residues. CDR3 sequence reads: CASRRGGTQIASRGQYF. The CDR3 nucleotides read TGTGCCAGCAGACGCGGCGGGACTCAAATCGCCAGTCGCGGGCAGTATTTT.

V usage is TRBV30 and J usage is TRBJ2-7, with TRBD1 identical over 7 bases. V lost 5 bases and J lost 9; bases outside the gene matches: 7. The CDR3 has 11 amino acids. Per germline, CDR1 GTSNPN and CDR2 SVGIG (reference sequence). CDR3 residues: CAWGTVTRQYF. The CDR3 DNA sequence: TGTGCCTGGGGGACAGTTACGAGGCAGTACTTC.

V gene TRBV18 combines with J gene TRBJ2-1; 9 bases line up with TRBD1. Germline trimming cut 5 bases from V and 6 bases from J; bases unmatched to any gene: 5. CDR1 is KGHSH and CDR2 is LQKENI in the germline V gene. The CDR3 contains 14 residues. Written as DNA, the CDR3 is TGTGCCAGCTCATCACAGACAGGGGGCAATGAGCAGTTCTTC. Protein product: CASSSQTGGNEQFF.

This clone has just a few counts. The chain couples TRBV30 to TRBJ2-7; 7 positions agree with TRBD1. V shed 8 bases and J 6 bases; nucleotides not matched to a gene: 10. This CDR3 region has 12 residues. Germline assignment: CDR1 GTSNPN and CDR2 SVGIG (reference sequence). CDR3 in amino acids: CAGQVLVGEQYF. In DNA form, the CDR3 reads TGTGCCGGACAGGTTCTCGTGGGCGAGCAGTACTTC.

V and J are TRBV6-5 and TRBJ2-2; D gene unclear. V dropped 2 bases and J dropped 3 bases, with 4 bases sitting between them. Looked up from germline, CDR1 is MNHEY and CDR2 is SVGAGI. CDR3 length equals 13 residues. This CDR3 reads CASSYGYTGELFF. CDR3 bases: TGTGCCAGCAGTTACGGGTACACCGGGGAGCTGTTTTTT.

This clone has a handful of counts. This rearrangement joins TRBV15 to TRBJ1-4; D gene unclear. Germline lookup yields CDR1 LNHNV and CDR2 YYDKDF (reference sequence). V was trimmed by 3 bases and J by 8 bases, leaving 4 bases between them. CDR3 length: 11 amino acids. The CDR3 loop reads CATSRAEKLFF. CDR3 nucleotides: TGTGCCACCAGCAGGGCCGAAAAACTGTTTTTT.

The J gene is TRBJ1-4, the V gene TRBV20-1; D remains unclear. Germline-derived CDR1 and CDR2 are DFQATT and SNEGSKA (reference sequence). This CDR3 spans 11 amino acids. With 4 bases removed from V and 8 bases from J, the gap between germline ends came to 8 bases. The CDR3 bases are TGCAGTGCTATCGATAGCGAAAAACTGTTTTTT. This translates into CSAIDSEKLFF.

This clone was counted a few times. CDR3 in DNA: TGTGCCATCAGTGAGCAGGGGCGTTCACACGAGCAGTACTTC. Amino acid sequence: CAISEQGRSHEQYF. The genes are TRBV10-3 and TRBJ2-7; D possibly corresponds to TRBD1 (6 bases). Germline V lookup: CDR1 ENHRY, CDR2 SYGVKD. Trimming stripped 2 bases from V and 5 bases from J, with 13 bases between. CDR3 size: 14 residues.

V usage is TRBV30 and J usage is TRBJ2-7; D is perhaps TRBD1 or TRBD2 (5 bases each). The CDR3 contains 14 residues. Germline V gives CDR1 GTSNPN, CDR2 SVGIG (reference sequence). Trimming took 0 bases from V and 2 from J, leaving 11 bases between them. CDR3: CAWSVTSGPYEQYF. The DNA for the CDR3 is TGTGCCTGGAGTGTAACTTCGGGGCCCTACGAGCAGTACTTC.

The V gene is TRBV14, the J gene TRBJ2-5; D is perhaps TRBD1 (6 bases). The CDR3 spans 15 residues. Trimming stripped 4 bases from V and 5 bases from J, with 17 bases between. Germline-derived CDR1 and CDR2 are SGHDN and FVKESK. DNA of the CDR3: TGTGCCAGCAGCCCACAATCAGGGGTTCAGGAGACCCAGTACTTC. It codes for CASSPQSGVQETQYF.

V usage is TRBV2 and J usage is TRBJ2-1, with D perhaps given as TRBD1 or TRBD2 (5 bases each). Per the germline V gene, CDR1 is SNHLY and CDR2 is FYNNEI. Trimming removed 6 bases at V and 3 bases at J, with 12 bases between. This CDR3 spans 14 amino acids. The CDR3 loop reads CASRGPGIYNEQFF. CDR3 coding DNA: TGTGCCAGCAGGGGACCGGGGATCTACAATGAGCAGTTCTTC.

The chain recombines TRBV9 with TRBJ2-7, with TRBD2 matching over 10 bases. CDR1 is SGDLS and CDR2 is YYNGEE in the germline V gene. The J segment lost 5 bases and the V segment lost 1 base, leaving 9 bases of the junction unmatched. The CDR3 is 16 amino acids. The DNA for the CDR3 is TGTGCCAGCAGCGTACGGCTTGGGACTAGCGCCGACGAGCAGTACTTC. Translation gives CASSVRLGTSADEQYF.

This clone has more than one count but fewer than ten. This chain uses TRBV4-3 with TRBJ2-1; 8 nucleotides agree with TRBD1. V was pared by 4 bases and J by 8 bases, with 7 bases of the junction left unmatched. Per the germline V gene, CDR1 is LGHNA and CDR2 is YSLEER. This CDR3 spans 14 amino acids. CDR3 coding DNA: TGCGCCAGCAGCCTCAGACAGGGGTGGGATGAGCAGTTCTTC. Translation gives CASSLRQGWDEQFF.

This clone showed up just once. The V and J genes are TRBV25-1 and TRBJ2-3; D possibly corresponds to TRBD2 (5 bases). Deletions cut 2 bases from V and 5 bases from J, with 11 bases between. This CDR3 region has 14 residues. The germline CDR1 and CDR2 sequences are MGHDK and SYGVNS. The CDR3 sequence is CASSEGGGKDTQYF. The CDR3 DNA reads TGTGCCAGCAGTGAAGGAGGCGGAAAAGATACGCAGTATTTT.

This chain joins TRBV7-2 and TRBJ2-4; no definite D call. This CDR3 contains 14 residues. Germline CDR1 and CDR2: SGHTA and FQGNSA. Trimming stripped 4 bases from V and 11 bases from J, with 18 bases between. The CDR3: CASSSTPDPSFQYF. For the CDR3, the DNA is TGTGCCAGCAGCTCTACCCCGGACCCTTCCTTTCAGTACTTC.